This T cell receptor beta chain appears in the sequencing data of a study of T cells after somatic rescue of genetic block. This CDR3 region has 15 residues. The trim removed 4 bases at V and 4 bases at J, leaving 8 bases unmatched. Germline V gene sequence: CDR1 MNHEY, CDR2 SMNVEV (reference sequence). This table comes from immunoSEQ multiplex PCR, and its TCRdb copy is limited to in-frame clones, with some not included. The repertoire consists of tens of thousands of clones, with 90% to 97% occurring once and the leading ten covering more than 0.075%. This receptor was identified in a child under two years old. The chain employs TRBV27 and TRBJ2-7, with TRBD2 identical over 9 bases. Sequencing was performed on peripheral blood mononuclear cells (PBMCs). The CDR3 nucleotides read TGTGCCAGCAGTTCGCGTAGCGGGAGAATTTACGAGCAGTACTTC. This codes for CASSSRSGRIYEQYF.